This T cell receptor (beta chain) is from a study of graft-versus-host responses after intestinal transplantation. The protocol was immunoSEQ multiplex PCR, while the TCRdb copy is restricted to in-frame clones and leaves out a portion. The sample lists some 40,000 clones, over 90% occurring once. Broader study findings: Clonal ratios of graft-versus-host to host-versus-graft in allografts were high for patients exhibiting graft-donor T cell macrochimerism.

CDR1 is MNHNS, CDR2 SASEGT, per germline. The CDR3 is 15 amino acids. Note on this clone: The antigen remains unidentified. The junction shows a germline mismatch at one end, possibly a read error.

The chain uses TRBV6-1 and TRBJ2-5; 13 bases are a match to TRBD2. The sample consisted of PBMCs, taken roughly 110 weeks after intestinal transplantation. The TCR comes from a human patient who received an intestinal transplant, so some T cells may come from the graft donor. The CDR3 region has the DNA TGTGCCAGCGGTGAACTAGCGGGGGGGCAAGAGACCCAGTACTTC. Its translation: CASGELAGGQETQYF.